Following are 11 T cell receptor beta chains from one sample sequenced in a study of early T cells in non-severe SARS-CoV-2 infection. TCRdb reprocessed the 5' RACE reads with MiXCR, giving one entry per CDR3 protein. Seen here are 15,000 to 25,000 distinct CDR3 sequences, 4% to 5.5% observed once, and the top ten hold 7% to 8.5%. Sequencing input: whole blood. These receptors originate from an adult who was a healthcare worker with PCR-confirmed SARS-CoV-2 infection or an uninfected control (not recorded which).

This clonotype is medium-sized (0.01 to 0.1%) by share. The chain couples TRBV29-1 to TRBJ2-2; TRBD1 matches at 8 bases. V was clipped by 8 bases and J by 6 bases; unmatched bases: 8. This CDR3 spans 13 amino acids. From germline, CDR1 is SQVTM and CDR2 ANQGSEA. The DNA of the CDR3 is TGCAGCATCGGACAGGGCGTAGCCGGGGAGCTGTTTTTT. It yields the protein CSIGQGVAGELFF.

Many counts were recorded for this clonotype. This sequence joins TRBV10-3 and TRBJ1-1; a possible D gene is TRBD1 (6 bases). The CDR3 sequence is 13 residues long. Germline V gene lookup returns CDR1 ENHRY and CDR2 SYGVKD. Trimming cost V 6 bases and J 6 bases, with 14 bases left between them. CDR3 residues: CAISDRPEAEAFF. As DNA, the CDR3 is TGTGCCATCAGCGACAGGCCGGAGGCTGAAGCTTTCTTT.

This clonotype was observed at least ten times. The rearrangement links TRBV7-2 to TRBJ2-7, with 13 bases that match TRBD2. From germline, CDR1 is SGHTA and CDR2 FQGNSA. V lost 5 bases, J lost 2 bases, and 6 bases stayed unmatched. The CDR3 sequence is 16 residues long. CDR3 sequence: CASSQGTSGAPYEQYF. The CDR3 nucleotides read TGTGCCAGCAGCCAGGGGACTAGCGGGGCTCCCTACGAGCAGTACTTC. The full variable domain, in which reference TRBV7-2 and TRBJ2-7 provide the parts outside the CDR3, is GAGVSQSPSNKVTEKGKDVELRCDPISGHTALYWYRQSLGQGLEFLIYFQGNSAPDKSGLPSDRFSAERTGGSVSTLTIQRTQQEDSAVYLCASSQGTSGAPYEQYFGPGTRLTVT.

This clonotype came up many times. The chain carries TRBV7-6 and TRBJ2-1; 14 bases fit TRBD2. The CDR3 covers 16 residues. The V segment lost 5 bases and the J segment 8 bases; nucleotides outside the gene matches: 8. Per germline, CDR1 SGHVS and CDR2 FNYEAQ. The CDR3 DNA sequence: TGTGCCAGCAGCAGGAGACTAGCGGGGGGGAACGATGAGCAGTTCTTC. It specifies CASSRRLAGGNDEQFF.

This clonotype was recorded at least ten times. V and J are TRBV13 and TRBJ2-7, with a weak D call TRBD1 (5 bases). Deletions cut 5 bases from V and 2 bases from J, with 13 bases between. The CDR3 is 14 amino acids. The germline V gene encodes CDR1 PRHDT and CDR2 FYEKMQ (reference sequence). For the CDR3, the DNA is TGTGCCAGCAGCCCTGTAGGGGCCACCTACGAGCAGTACTTC. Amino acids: CASSPVGATYEQYF.

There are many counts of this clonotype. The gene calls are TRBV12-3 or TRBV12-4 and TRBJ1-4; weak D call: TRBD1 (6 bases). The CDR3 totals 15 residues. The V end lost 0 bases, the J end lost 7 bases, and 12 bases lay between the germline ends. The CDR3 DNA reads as TGTGCCAGCAGTTTAGCCGGAGGGGGTGGTGAAAAACTGTTTTTT. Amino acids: CASSLAGGGGEKLFF.

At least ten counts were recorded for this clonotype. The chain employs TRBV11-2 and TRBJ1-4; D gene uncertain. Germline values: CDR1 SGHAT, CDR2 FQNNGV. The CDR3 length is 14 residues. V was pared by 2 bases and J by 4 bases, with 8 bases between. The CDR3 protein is CASSLSWSNEKLFF. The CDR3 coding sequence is TGTGCCAGCAGCTTATCATGGAGTAATGAAAAACTGTTTTTT.

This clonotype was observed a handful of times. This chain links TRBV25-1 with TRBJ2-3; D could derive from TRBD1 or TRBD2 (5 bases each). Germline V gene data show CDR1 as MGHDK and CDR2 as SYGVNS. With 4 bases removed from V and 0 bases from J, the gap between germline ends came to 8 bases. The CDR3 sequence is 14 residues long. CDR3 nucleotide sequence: TGTGCCAGCAGTGGGGACCGGAGCACAGATACGCAGTATTTT. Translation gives CASSGDRSTDTQYF.

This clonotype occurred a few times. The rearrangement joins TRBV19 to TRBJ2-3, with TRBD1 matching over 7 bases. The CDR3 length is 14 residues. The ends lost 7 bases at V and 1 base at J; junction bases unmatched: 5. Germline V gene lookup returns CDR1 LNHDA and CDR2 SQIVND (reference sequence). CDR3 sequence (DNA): TGTGCCAGTACCTCTGGACAGGGCACAGATACGCAGTATTTT. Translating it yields CASTSGQGTDTQYF.

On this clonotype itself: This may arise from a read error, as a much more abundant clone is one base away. The DNA for the CDR3 is TGCGCCAGCAGCTCAGAGATTGGCGATCACGAGCAGTACTTC. Translating it yields CASSSEIGDHEQYF. The chain uses TRBV5-1 and TRBJ2-7, with unresolved D. The germline V and J ends were trimmed by 3 bases and 5 bases, with 15 bases remaining between them. CDR3 size: 14 residues. Germline V gives CDR1 SGHRS, CDR2 YFSETQ. Full variable domain (remainder filled in from reference TRBV5-1 and TRBJ2-7): KAGVTQTPRYLIKTRGQQVTLSCSPISGHRSVSWYQQTPGQGLQFLFEYFSETQRNKGNFPGRFSGRQFSNSRSEMNVSTLELGDSALYLCASSSEIGDHEQYFGPGTRLTVT.

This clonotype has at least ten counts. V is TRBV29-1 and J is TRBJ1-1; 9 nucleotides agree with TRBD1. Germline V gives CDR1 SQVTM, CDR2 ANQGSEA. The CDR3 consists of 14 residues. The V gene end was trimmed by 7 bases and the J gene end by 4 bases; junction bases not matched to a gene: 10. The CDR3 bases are TGCAGCGGACAGGGACAGGGAGGCAGCACTGAAGCTTTCTTT. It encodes CSGQGQGGSTEAFF.